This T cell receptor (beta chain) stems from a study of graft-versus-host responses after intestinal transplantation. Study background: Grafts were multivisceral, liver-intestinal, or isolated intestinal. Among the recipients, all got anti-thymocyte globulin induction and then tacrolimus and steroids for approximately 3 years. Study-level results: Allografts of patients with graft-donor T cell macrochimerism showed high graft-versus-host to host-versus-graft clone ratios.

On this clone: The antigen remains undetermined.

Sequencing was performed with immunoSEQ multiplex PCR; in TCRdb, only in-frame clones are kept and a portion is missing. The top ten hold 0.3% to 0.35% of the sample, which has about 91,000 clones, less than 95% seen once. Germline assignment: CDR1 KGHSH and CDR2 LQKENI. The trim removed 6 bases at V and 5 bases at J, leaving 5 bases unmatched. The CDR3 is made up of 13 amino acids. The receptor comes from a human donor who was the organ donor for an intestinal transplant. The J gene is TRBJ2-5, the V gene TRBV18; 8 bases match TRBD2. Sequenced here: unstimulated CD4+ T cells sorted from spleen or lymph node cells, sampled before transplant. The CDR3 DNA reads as TGTGCCAGCTCCCCGGGACTAGGGGAGACCCAGTACTTC. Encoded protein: CASSPGLGETQYF.